Included here is one T cell receptor beta chain sequence, with context. The table came from immunoSEQ multiplex PCR; TCRdb's copy has only in-frame clones and leaves some out. This sample has some 310,000 clones, with roughly 88% found just once. The record originates from a study of blood T cell repertoires in COVID-19. About the study: PBMCs, B-cell-depleted T cells, or T cells were the source of the cDNA or gDNA that made up the material.

The CDR3 contains 14 residues. V dropped 2 bases and J dropped 4; count of bases not matched to a gene: 2. Germline V gene lookup returns CDR1 SGHTA and CDR2 FQGNSA. The chain carries TRBV7-2 and TRBJ1-5; 7 bases are a match to TRBD1. The specimen sequenced was peripheral blood. The source of this sequence is a woman aged 25 to 39 with COVID-19, enrolled during active disease. The CDR3 loop is CASSLQGVNQPQHF. CDR3 bases: TGTGCCAGCAGCTTACAGGGGGTTAATCAGCCCCAGCATTTT.